Each of the 10 T cell receptor beta chains below was sequenced from the same sample in a study of cytomegalovirus exposure and HLA in healthy donors. PCR was performed using 60 Vbeta and 13 Jbeta primers. Sequencing was performed with immunoSEQ multiplex PCR; in TCRdb, only in-frame clones are kept and a portion is missing. The table lists 140,000 to 150,000 clones, over 75% of them singletons, with about 0.51% in the top ten. Sequencing input: PBMCs. The source is a woman aged 40-49 years in good health and CMV-seronegative.

This clone has just one count. V and J are TRBV7-9 and TRBJ2-7; 7 nucleotides align to TRBD2. J lost 4 bases, V lost 0 bases, and 3 bases had no gene match. The CDR3 covers 14 residues. Germline V gene lookup returns CDR1 SEHNR and CDR2 FQNEAQ (reference sequence). CDR3 nucleotides: TGTGCCAGCAGCTTAGCTACTAGCGCTTACGAGCAGTACTTC. Protein product: CASSLATSAYEQYF.

The J gene is TRBJ2-1, the V gene TRBV10-3, with 10 bases lining up with TRBD2. Germline V CDR1 and CDR2: ENHRY, SYGVKD. V lost 3 bases, J lost 4 bases, and 0 bases stayed unmatched. This CDR3 is 14 amino acids long. In DNA, the CDR3 is TGTGCCATCAGTGAACTAGCGGGGTACAATGAGCAGTTCTTC. Its protein product is CAISELAGYNEQFF.

The chain employs TRBV7-8 and TRBJ2-1; maybe TRBD2 (5 bases). The V end was cut by 0 bases, the J end by 2 bases, with 8 bases between. Looked up from germline, CDR1 is SGHVS and CDR2 is FQNEAQ. The CDR3 is made up of 15 amino acids. CDR3: CASSLAGVPYNEQFF. CDR3 DNA: TGTGCCAGCAGCTTAGCGGGAGTTCCCTACAATGAGCAGTTCTTC.

The chain links TRBV10-3 to TRBJ2-3; tentative D call: TRBD2 (6 bases). Germline CDR1 ENHRY, CDR2 SYGVKD. V dropped 10 bases and J dropped 4 bases, with 21 bases sitting between them. The CDR3 consists of 15 residues. CDR3 in DNA: TGTGCCACCGCCTCGGAGGGCCATGAAGCAGATACGCAGTATTTT. It specifies CATASEGHEADTQYF.

The chain links TRBV27 to TRBJ2-1, with D tentatively TRBD2 (5 bases). Trimming shortened V by 6 bases and J by 7 bases, and 10 bases separated the two germline ends. Germline V CDR1 and CDR2: MNHEY, SMNVEV (reference sequence). There are 12 residues in the CDR3. CDR3 protein: CASSPTGNEQFF. CDR3 DNA: TGTGCCAGCAGCCCCACGGGGAATGAGCAGTTCTTC.

This clone showed up just once. The chain links TRBV11-3 to TRBJ1-1, with TRBD1 as a possible D gene (5 bases). Germline V CDR1 and CDR2: SGHNT, YENEEA. V lost 0 bases and J 1 base, leaving 9 bases between the germline ends. The CDR3 consists of 15 residues. CDR3 nucleotides: TGTGCCAGCAGCTTAGAGGGGCTTCAGAACACTGAAGCTTTCTTT. Translation gives CASSLEGLQNTEAFF.

The rearrangement links TRBV4-1 to TRBJ2-7; 10 bases line up with TRBD2. Germline V gives CDR1 MGHRA, CDR2 YSYEKL. The CDR3 sequence is 17 residues long. V shed 3 bases, J shed 5 bases, and the junction held 13 bases outside the gene matches. The CDR3 loop is CASSQGLAGGPTDEQYF. Here the CDR3 DNA reads TGCGCCAGCAGCCAGGGATTAGCGGGAGGACCGACCGACGAGCAGTACTTC.

This clone is a singleton in its sample. The V gene is TRBV4-3, the J gene TRBJ2-1; TRBD2 matches 7 bases. The CDR3 length is 15 residues. With 1 base clipped from V and 3 bases from J, the junction kept 3 bases outside the gene matches. Germline lookup yields CDR1 LGHNA and CDR2 YSLEER. The CDR3 reads CASSQGLAVYNEQFF. In nucleotides, the CDR3 is TGCGCCAGCAGCCAAGGGCTAGCGGTCTACAATGAGCAGTTCTTC.

The CDR3 protein is CASSLLGPGDTEAFF. The CDR3 DNA sequence: TGCGCCAGCAGCTTGCTCGGCCCAGGGGACACTGAAGCTTTCTTT. The chain has TRBV5-1 and TRBJ1-1; tentatively, D is TRBD1 (6 bases). V was pared by 1 base and J by 3 bases, with 13 bases between. This CDR3 has 15 residues. Looked up from germline, CDR1 is SGHRS and CDR2 is YFSETQ.

This rearrangement joins TRBV5-1 to TRBJ2-5; 12 bases line up with TRBD2. The end of the DNA is better explained by TRBJ2-7, so the J call may be wrong. This CDR3 is built from 14 residues. CDR1 and CDR2 (germline): SGHRS, YFSETQ. The CDR3 spells CASSSGLAGLEQYF. Here the CDR3 DNA reads TGCGCCAGCAGCTCCGGACTAGCGGGACTCGAGCAGTACTTC.